These 8 T cell receptor beta chains came from one sample sequenced in a study of molecular identifiers for immune sequencing clone quantification. One entry per CDR3 protein results from TCRdb running MiXCR on the PCR reads. The data show roughly 630,000 distinct CDR3 sequences, with about 25% seen just once and 0.7% to 0.95% held by the top ten. The sequencing sample was made of naive CD8+ T cells from blood, with Jurkat cell RNA spiked in. Subset given: FACS-sorted CD8+CD4-CCR7+CD45RA+ naive T cells. These TCRs come from a human donor in good health. Some libraries in this study had Jurkat cell RNA spiked in.

Of note for this clonotype: Just one base apart from a much larger clone, this may be a read error. The CDR3 is CASSQATSGRNEQYF. The DNA of the CDR3 is TGCGCCAGCAGCCAGGCTACTAGCGGGAGGAACGAGCAGTACTTC. This chain uses TRBV4-1 with TRBJ2-7, with 12 bases identical to TRBD2. The CDR3 runs to 15 residues. Germline assignment: CDR1 MGHRA and CDR2 YSYEKL. The junction had 5 bases not matched to a gene; V was cut back by 3 bases and J by 5 bases.

Note on this clonotype: At one end, the junction sequence differs from germline, possibly due to a read error. The J gene is TRBJ1-1, the V gene TRBV6-2 or TRBV6-3, with D hard to call. This CDR3 has 12 amino acids. Germline V gene sequence: CDR1 MNHEY, CDR2 SVGEGT. This CDR3 is CASSPGHFEASF. The CDR3 coding sequence is TGTGCCAGCAGTCCCGGGCACTTTGAAGCTTCCTTT.

Of note for this clonotype: One base away lies a much larger clone, so this may be a sequencing read error. The chain uses TRBV5-1 and TRBJ2-5; TRBD1 is a possible D gene (5 bases). There are 15 residues in the CDR3. The V gene's germline CDR1 is SGHRS and CDR2 YFSETQ. V dropped 0 bases and J dropped 2 bases, with 11 bases sitting between them. CDR3 sequence (DNA): TGCGCCAGCAGCTTGGAACTCCCAGGGCAAGAGACCCAGTACTTC. Amino acid sequence: CASSLELPGQETQYF.

The chain carries TRBV12-3 or TRBV12-4 and TRBJ1-5; tentative D call: TRBD1 (6 bases). The V and J ends lost 3 bases and 3 bases respectively, with 15 bases between them. This CDR3 has 16 residues. The CDR3 is CASSFGQGSFNQPQHF. CDR3 in DNA: TGTGCCAGCAGTTTCGGGCAGGGGTCTTTCAATCAGCCCCAGCATTTT.

This clonotype was found many times. The chain carries TRBV30 and TRBJ2-3; TRBD2 aligns across 10 bases. The length of the CDR3 is 15 residues. Losses at the gene ends were 0 bases for V and 5 bases for J; bases not matched to a gene: 5. Germline lookup yields CDR1 GTSNPN and CDR2 SVGIG (reference sequence). In nucleotides, the CDR3 is TGTGCCTGGAGTGTTTTGCTAGCGGGAGAAGATACGCAGTATTTT. This gives the protein CAWSVLLAGEDTQYF. Drawing the rest from reference TRBV30 and TRBJ2-3, the complete variable domain is SQTIHQWPATLVQPVGSPLSLECTVEGTSNPNLYWYRQAAGRGLQLLFYSVGIGQISSEVPQNLSASRPQDRQFILSSKKLLLSDSGFYLCAWSVLLAGEDTQYFGPGTRLTVL.

The chain couples TRBV7-9 to TRBJ1-4; D unclear. V gave up 1 base and J gave up 5 bases, with 5 bases separating them. The CDR3 runs 13 residues. Looked up from germline, CDR1 is SEHNR and CDR2 is FQNEAQ (reference sequence). The chain's CDR3 is CASSLDWNEKLFF. The CDR3 DNA follows: TGTGCCAGCAGCTTAGACTGGAATGAAAAACTGTTTTTT.

This clonotype was seen at least ten times. The rearrangement links TRBV20-1 to TRBJ2-7, with TRBD1 matching 12 bases. CDR3 length: 17 amino acids. Per the germline V gene, CDR1 is DFQATT and CDR2 is SNEGSKA (reference sequence). Losses at the gene ends were 6 bases for V and 5 bases for J; bases not matched to a gene: 17. This CDR3 reads CSARLPTGTGGRDEQYF. CDR3 in DNA: TGCAGTGCCCGATTGCCTACCGGGACAGGGGGCCGGGACGAGCAGTACTTC.

This clonotype has a count of ten or more. The chain couples TRBV5-4 to TRBJ1-4; D remains unclear. The CDR3 sequence is 17 residues long. Germline V gives CDR1 SGHNT, CDR2 YYREEE (reference sequence). V lost 4 bases and J lost 0, with 16 bases in between. Written as DNA, the CDR3 is TGTGCCAGCAGCAGGATCCCGTCATCTGCAACTAATGAAAAACTGTTTTTT. This gives the protein CASSRIPSSATNEKLFF.